One sample yielded the 2 T cell receptor beta chains listed below, sequenced in a study of blood T cell repertoires in COVID-19. TCRdb keeps only in-frame clones here, not all; method: immunoSEQ multiplex PCR. In the table there are about 98,000 clones, roughly 92% of which are singletons. The sequencing input was peripheral blood. The receptors here all came from a woman in her forties or fifties with COVID-19, enrolled during active disease.

The chain is built from TRBV7-2 and TRBJ2-1; D is unresolved. Germline CDR1 and CDR2: SGHTA and FQGNSA. This CDR3 has 15 residues. V was shortened by 3 bases and J by 0 bases, with 9 bases between the two germline ends. CDR3 in DNA: TGTGCCAGCAGCTTGGCGGCTAGCTCCTACAATGAGCAGTTCTTC. It encodes CASSLAASSYNEQFF.

The chain has TRBV5-8 and TRBJ2-4; TRBD1 matches 8 bases. The CDR3 consists of 18 residues. J lost 8 bases, V lost 2 bases, and 18 bases had no gene match. Looked up from germline, CDR1 is SGHTS and CDR2 is YDEGEE. CDR3 sequence reads: CASSLFGTLTGERDIQYF. Here the CDR3 DNA reads TGTGCCAGCAGCTTATTTGGTACCCTGACAGGGGAGCGAGACATTCAGTACTTC.